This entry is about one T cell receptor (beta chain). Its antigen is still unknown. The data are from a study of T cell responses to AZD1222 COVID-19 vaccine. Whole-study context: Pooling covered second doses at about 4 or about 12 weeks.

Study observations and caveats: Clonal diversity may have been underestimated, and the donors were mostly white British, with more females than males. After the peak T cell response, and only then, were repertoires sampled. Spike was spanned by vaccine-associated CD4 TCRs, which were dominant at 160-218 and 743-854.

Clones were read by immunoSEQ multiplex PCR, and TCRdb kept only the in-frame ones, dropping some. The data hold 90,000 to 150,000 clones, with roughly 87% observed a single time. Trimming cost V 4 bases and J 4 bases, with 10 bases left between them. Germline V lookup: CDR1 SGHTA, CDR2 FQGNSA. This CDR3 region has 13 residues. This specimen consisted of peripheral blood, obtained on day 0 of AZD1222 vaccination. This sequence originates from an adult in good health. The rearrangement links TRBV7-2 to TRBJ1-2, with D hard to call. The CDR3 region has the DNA TGTGCCAGCAGCTATGGCGGGTCCTATGGCTACACCTTC. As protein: CASSYGGSYGYTF.